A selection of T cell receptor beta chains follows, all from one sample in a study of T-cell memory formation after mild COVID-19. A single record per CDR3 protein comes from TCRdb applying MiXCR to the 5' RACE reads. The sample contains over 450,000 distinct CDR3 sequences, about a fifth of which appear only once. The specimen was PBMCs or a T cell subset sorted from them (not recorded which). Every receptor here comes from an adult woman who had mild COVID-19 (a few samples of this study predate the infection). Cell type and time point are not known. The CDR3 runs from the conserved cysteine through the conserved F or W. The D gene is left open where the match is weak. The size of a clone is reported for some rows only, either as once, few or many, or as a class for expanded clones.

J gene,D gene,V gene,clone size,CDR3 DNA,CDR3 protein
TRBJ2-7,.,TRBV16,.,TGTGCCAGCAGCCGCCCTACCTGGGGGGGACAAAGCTCCTACGAGCAGTACTTC,CASSRPTWGGQSSYEQYF
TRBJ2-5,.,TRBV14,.,TGTGCCAGCAGCCAAGAGTGGCCAAGACGGGAGACCCAGTACTTC,CASSQEWPRRETQYF
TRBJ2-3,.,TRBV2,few,TGTGCCAGCACTCGTGCAGCGGCTAGCACAGATACGCAGTATTTT,CASTRAAASTDTQYF
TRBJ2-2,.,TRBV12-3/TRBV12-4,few,TGTGCCAGCAGTCCATGGGCGGGGATGAACACCGGGGAGCTGTTTTTT,CASSPWAGMNTGELFF
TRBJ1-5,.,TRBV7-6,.,TGTGCCAGCAGCTTACGGGCCCCGAGTTATAGCAATCAGCCCCAGCATTTT,CASSLRAPSYSNQPQHF
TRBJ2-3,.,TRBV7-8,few,TGTGCCAGCAGCTTAGACCGGACAGCAGATACGCAGTATTTT,CASSLDRTADTQYF
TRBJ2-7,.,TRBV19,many,TGTGCCAGTAGTAACCAGGAATACTACGAGCAGTACTTC,CASSNQEYYEQYF
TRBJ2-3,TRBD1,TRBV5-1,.,TGCGCCAGCAGCCTACAGGGGGGACGACCTCCAGATACGCAGTATTTT,CASSLQGGRPPDTQYF
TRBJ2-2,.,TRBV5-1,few,TGCGCCAGCAGTTATACTCCCGGGGACAACACCGGGGAGCTGTTTTTT,CASSYTPGDNTGELFF
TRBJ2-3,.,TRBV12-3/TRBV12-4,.,TGTGCCACAGGACAGTTTGGAGATACGCAGTATTTT,CATGQFGDTQYF
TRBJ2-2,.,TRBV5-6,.,TGTGCCAGCAGCTTGTCAGGGACGGCCACCGGGGAGCTGTTTTTT,CASSLSGTATGELFF
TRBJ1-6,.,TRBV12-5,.,TGTGCTAGTGGGGCGGACGGCGGGGGACCCCTCCACTTT,CASGADGGGPLHF
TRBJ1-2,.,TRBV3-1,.,TGTGCCAGCAGCCAAGAAGGGTTCGGCTACACCTTC,CASSQEGFGYTF
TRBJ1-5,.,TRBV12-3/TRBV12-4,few,TGTGCCAGCAGCTTGGGGGCAGGGAACAATCAGCCCCAGCATTTT,CASSLGAGNNQPQHF
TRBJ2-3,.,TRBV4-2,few,TGTGCCAGCACCCAAGGGGACGGACCGTCCGCAGATACGCAGTATTTT,CASTQGDGPSADTQYF
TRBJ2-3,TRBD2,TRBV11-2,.,TGTGCCAGCAGCTTAACTAGCGGGCACACAGATACGCAGTATTTT,CASSLTSGHTDTQYF
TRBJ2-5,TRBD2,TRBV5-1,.,TGCGCCAGCAGCTTAGAATTCGGGGGGGAGACCCAGTACTTC,CASSLEFGGETQYF
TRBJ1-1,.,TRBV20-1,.,TGCAGTGCTAGAGATGCCACGAAGAGGTTCTTTAACACTGAAGCTTTCTTT,CSARDATKRFFNTEAFF